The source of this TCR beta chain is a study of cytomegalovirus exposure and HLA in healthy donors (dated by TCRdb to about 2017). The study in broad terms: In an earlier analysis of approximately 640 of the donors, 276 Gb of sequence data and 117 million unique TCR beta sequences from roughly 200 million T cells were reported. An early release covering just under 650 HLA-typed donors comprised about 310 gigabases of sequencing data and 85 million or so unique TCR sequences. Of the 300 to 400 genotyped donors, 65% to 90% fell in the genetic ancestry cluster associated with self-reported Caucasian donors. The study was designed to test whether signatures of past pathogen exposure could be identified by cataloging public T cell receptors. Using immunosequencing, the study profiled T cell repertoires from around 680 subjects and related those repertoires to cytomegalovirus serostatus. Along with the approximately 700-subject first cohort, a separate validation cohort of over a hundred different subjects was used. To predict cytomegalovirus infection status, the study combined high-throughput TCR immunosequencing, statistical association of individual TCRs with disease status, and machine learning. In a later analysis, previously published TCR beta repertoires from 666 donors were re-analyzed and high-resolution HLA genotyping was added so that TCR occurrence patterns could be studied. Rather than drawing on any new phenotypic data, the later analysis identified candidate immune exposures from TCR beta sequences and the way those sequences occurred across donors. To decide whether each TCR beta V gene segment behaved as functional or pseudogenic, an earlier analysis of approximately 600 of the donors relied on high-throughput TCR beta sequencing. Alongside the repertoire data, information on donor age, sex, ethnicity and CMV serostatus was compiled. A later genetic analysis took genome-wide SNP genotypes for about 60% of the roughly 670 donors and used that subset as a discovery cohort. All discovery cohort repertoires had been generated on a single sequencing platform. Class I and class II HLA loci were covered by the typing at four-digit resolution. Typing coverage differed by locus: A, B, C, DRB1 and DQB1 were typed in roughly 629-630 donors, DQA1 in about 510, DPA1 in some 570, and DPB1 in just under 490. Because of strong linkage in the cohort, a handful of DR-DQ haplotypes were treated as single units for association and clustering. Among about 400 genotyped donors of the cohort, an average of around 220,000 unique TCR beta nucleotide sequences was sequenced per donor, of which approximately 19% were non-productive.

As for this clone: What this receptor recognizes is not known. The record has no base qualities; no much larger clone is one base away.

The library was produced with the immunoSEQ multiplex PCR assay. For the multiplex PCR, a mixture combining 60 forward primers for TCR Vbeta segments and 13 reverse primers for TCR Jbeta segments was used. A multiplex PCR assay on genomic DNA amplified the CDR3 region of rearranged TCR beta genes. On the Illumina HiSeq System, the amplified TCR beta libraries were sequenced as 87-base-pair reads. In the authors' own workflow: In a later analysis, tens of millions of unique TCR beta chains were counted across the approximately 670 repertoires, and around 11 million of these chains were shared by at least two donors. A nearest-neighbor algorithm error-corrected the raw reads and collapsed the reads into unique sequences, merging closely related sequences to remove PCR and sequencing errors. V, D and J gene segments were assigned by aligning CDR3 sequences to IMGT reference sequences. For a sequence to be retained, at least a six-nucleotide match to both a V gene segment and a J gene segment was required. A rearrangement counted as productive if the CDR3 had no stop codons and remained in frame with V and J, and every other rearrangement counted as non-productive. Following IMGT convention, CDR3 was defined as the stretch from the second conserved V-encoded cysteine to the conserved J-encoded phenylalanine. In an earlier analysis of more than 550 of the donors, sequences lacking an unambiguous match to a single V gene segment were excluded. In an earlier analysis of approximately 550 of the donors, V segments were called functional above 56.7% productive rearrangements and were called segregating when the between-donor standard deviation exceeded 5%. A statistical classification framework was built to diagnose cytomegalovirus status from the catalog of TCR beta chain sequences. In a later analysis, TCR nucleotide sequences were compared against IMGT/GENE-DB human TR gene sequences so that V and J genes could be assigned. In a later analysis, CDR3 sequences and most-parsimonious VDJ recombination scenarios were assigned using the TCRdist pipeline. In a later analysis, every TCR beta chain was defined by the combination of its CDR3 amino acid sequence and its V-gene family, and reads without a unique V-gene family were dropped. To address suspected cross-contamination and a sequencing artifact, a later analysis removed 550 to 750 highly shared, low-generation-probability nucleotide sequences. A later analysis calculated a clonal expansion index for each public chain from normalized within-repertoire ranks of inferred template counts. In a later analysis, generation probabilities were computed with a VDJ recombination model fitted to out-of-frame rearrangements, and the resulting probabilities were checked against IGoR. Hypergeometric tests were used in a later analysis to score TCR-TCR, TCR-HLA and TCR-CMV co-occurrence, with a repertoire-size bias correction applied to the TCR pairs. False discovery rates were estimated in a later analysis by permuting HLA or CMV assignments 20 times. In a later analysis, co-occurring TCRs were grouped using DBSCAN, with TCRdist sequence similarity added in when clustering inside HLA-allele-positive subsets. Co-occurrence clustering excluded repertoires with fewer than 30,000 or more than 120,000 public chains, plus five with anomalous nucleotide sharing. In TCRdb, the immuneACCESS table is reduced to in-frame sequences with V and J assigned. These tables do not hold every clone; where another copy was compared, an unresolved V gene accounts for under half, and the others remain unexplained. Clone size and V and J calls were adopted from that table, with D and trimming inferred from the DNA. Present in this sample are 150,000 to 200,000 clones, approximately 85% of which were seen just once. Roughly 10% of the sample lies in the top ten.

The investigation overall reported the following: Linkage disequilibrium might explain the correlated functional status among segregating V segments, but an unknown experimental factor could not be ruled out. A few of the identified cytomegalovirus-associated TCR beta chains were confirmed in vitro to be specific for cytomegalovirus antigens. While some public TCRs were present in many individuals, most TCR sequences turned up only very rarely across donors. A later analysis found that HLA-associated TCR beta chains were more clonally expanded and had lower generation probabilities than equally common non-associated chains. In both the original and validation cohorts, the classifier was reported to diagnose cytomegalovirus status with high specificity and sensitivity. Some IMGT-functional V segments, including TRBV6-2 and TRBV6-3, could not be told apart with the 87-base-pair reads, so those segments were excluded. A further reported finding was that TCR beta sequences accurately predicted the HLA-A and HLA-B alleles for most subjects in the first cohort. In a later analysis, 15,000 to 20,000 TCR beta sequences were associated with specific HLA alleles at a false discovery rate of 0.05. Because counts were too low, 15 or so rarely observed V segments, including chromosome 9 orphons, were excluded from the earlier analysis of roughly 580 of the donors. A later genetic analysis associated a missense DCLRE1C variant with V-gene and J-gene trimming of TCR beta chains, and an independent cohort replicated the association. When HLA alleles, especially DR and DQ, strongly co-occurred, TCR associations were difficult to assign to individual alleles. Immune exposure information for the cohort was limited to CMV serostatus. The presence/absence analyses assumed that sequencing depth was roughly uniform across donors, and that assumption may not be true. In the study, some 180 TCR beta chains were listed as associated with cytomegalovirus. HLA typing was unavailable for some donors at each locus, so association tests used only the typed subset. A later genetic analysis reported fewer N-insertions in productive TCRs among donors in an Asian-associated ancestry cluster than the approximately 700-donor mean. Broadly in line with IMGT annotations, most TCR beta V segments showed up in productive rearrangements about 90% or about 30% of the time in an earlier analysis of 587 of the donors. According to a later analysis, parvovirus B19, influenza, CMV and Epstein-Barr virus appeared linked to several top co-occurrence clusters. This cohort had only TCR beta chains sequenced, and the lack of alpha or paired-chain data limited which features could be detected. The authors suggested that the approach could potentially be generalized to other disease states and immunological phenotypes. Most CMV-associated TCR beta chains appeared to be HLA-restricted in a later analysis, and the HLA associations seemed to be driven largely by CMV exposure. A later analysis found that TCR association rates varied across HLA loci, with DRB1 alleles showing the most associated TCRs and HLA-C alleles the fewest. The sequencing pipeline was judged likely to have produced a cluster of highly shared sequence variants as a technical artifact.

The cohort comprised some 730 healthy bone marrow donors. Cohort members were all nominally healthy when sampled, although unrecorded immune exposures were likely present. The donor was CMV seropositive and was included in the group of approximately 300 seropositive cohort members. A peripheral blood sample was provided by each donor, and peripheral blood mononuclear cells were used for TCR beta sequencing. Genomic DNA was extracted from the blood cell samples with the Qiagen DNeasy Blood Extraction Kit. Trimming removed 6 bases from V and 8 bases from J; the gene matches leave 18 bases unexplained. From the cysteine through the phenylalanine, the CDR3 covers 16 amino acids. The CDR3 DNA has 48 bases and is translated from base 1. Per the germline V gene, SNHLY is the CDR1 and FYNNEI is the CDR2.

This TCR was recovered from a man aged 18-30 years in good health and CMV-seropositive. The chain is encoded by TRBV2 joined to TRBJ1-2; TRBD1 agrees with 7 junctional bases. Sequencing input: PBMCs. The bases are TGTGCCAGCAGAAAAACTGCCGGGACAGCCCCGCGGGGCTACACCTTC. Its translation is CASRKTAGTAPRGYTF.